The clone carrying this TCR beta chain has just a few counts. At one of its ends the junction is not consistent with the germline gene, which may arise from a read error. These data come from a study of human T cells and chemical hapten exposure. The time point is: patch test 2, 6 weeks after DPC sensitization. The treatment here: therapeutic diphenylcyclopropenone sensitization with weekly scalp DPC. Germline V lookup: CDR1 DFQATT, CDR2 SNEGSKA (reference sequence). The CDR3 loop spans 19 amino acids. MiXCR was run by TCRdb on the RACE reads, yielding one entry per CDR3 protein. The sample lists approximately 80,000 distinct CDR3 sequences; more than 9% were seen once.

The rearrangement joins TRBV20-1 to TRBJ2-7, with D perhaps matching TRBD2 (7 bases). This TCR came from a woman aged 50 to 60 with alopecia areata. Some clones in this sample may be carry-over from other donors' samples. The sequences come from whole blood, collected in connection with sensitization to the hapten diphenylcyclopropenone (DPC). The CDR3 loop is CSARDPGGAGEMRYYEQYF. The CDR3 DNA follows: TGCAGCGCTAGAGACCCGGGGGGCGCGGGAGAGATGCGCTACTACGAGCAGTACTTC.